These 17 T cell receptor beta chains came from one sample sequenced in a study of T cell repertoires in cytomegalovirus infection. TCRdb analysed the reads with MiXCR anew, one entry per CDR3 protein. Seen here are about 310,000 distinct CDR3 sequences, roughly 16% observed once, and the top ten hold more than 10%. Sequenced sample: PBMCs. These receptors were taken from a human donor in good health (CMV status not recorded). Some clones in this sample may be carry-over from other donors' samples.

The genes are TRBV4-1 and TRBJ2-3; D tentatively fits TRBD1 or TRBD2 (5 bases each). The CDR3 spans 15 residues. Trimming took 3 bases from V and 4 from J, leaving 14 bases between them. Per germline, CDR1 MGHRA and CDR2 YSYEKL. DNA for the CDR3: TGCGCCAGCAGCCAGTTAGTAGAGGGGCCAGATACGCAGTATTTT. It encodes CASSQLVEGPDTQYF.

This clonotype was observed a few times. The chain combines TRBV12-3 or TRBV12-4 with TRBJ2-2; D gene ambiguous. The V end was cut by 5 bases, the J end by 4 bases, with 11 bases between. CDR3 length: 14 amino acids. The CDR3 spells CASSLQTGTGELFF. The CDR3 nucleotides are TGTGCCAGCAGTCTCCAAACTGGCACCGGGGAGCTGTTTTTT.

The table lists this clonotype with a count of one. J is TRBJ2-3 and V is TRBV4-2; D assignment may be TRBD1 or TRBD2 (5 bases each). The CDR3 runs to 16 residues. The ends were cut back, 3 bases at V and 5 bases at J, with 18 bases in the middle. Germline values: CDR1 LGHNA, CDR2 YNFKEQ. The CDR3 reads CASSQLGRGAQDTQYF. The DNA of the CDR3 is TGTGCCAGCAGCCAGCTGGGACGGGGTGCACAAGATACGCAGTATTTT.

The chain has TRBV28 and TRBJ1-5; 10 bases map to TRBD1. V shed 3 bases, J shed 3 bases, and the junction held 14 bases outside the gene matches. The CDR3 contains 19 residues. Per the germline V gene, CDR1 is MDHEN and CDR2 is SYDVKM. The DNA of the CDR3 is TGTGCCAGCAGTTTGCGCGGGACAGGGGAATTTATTGTCAATCAGCCCCAGCATTTT. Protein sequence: CASSLRGTGEFIVNQPQHF.

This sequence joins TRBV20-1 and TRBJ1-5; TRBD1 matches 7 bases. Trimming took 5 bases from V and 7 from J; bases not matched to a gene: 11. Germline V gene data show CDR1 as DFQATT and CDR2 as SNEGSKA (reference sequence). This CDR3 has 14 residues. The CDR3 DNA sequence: TGCAGTGCTGATGAGACAGGGTATAAGCAGCCCCAGCATTTT. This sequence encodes CSADETGYKQPQHF.

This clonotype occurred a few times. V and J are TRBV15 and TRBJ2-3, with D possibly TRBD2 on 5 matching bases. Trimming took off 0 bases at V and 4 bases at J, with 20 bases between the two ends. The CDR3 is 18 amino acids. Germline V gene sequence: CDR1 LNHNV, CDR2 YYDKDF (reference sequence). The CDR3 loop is CATSRERRTPKGPDTQYF. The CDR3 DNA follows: TGTGCCACCAGCAGAGAAAGAAGGACTCCTAAGGGTCCAGATACGCAGTATTTT.

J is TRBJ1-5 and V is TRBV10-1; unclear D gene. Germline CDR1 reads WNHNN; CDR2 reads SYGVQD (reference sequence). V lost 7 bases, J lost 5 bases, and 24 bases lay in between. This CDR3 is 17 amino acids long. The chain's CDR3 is CASTEGPEQLSHQPQHF. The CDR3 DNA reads TGCGCCAGCACCGAGGGTCCAGAACAGCTAAGTCATCAGCCCCAGCATTTT.

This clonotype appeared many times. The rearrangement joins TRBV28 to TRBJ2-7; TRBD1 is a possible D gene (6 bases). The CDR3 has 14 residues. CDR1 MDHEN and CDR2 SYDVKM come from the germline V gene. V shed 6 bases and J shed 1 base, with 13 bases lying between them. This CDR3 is CASRSPDRSYEQYF. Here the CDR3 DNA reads TGTGCCAGCAGATCCCCAGACAGGTCCTACGAGCAGTACTTC. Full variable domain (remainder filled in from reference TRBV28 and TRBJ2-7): DVKVTQSSRYLVKRTGEKVFLECVQDMDHENMFWYRQDPGLGLRLIYFSYDVKMKEKGDIPEGYSVSREKKERFSLILESASTNQTSMYLCASRSPDRSYEQYFGPGTRLTVT.

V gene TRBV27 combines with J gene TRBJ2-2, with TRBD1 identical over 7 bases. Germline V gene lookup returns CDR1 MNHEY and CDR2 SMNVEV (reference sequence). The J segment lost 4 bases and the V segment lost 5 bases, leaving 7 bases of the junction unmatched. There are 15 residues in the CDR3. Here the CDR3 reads CASSHSGTATGELFF. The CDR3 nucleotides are TGTGCCAGCAGTCACTCCGGGACAGCCACCGGGGAGCTGTTTTTT.

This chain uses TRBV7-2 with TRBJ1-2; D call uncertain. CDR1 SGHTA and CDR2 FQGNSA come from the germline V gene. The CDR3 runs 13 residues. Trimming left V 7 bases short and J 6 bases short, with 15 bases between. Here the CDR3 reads CASKPSGKDGYTF. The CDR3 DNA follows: TGTGCCAGCAAACCCTCCGGGAAGGATGGCTACACCTTC.

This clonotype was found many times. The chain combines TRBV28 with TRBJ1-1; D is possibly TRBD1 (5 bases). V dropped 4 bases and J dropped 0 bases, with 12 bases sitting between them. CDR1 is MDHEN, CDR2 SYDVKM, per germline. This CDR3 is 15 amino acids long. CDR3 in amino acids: CASSSPGTVNTEAFF. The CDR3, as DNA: TGTGCCAGCAGTTCCCCCGGGACTGTGAACACTGAAGCTTTCTTT.

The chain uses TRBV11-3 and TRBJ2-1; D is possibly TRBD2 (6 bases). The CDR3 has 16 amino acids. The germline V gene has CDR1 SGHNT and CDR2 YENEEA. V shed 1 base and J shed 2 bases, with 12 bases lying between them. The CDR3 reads CASSLGSTGAYNEQFF. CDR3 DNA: TGTGCCAGCAGCTTAGGTTCTACGGGGGCCTACAATGAGCAGTTCTTC.

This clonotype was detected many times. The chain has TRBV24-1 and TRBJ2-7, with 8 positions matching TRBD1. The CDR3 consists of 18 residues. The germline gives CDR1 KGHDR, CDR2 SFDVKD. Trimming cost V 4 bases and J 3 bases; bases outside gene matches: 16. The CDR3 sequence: CATSDFGWGTGLIYEQYF. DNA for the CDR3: TGTGCCACCAGTGACTTCGGATGGGGGACAGGCTTGATCTACGAGCAGTACTTC.

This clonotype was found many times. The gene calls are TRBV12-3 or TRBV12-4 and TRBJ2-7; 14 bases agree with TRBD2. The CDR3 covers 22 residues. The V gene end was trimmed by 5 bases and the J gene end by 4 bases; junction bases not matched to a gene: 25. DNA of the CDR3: TGTGCCAGCAGTCGTCAGGACAGGGGCCTGCGACTAGCGGGGGGGCGACCGTACGAGCAGTACTTC. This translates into CASSRQDRGLRLAGGRPYEQYF.

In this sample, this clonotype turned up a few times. CDR3 nucleotide sequence: TGCGCCAGCAGCCAAGTAAGGACACCTCCTAGACTGTTTTTT. This sequence encodes CASSQVRTPPRLFF. V usage is TRBV4-3 and J usage is TRBJ1-4; the D gene is possibly TRBD1 (5 bases). This CDR3 comprises 14 residues. V was clipped by 1 base and J by 13 bases, with 16 bases between them. The germline V gene has CDR1 LGHNA and CDR2 YSLEER.

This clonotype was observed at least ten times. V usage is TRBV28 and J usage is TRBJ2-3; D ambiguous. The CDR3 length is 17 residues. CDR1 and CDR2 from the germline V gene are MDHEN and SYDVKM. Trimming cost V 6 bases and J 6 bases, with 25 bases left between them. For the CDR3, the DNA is TGTGCCAGCAGCCCCCATCCCCGGACCGAAGGGTTGGATACGCAGTATTTT. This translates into CASSPHPRTEGLDTQYF.

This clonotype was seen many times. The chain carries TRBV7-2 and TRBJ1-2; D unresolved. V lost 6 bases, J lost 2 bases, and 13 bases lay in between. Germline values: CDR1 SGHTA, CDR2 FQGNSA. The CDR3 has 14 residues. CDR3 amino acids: CASSIGRFNYGYTF. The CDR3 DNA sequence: TGTGCCAGCAGTATCGGCAGGTTCAACTATGGCTACACCTTC.